This T cell receptor beta chain was recovered during a study of patients and donors after allogeneic stem cell transplantation. TCRdb re-derived calls from the RT-PCR reads in MiXCR, one entry per CDR3 protein. The repertoire holds 20,000 to 30,000 distinct CDR3 sequences, 40% to 45% seen once, with roughly 79% in the top ten. This clonotype was found many times. V was pared by 4 bases and J by 6 bases, with 17 bases between. The CDR3 sequence is 14 residues long. Germline V gene sequence: CDR1 SQVTM, CDR2 ANQGSEA. The sequence was obtained from a human donor who was either an allogeneic HSCT recipient or a stem cell or donor lymphocyte infusion donor (not recorded which). It is not recorded whose cells these are; they may come from a transplant donor. Sequencing was carried out using blood, either unsorted or a sorted T cell fraction (not recorded which). The V gene is TRBV29-1, the J gene TRBJ2-3; D gene uncertain. CDR3: CSVGGSLVRDTQYF. The CDR3 nucleotides are TGCAGCGTTGGCGGTTCTCTAGTAAGGGATACGCAGTATTTT.